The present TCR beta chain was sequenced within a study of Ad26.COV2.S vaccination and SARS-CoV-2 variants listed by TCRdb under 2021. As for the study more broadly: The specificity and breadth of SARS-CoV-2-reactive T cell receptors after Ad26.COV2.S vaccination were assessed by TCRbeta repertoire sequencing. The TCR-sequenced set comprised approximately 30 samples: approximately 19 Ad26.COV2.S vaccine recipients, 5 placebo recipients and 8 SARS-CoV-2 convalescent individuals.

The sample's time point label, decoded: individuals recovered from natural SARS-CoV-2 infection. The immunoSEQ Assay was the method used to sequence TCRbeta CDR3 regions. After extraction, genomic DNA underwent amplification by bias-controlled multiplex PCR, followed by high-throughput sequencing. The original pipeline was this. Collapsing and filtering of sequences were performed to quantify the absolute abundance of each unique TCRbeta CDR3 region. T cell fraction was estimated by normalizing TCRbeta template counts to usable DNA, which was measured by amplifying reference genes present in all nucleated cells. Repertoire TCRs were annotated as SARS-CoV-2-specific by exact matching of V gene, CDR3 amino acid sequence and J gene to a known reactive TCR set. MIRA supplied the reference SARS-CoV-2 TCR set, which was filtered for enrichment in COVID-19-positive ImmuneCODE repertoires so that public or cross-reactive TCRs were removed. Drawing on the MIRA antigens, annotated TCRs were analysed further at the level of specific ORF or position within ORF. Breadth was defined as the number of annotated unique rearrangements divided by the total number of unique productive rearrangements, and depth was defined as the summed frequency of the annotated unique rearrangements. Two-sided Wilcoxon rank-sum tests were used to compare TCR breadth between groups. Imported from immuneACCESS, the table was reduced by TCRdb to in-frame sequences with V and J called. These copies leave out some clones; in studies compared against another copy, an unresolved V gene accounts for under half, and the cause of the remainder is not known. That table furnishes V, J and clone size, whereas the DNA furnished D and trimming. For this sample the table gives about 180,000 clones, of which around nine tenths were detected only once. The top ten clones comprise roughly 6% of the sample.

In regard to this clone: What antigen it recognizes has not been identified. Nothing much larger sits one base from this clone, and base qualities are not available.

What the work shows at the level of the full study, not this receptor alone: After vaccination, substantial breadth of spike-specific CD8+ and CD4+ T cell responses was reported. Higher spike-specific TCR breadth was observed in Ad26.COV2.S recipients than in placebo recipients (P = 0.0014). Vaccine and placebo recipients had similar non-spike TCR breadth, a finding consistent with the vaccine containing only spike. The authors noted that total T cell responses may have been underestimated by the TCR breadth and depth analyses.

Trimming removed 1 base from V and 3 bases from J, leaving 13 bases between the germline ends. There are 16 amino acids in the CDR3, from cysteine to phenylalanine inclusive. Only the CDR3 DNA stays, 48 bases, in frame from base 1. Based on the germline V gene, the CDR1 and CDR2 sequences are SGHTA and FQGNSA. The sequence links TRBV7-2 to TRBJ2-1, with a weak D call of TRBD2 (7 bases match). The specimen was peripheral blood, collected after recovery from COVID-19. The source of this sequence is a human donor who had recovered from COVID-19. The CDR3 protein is CASSLVLRGGYNEQFF. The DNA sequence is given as TGTGCCAGCAGCTTAGTGTTGAGGGGGGGCTACAATGAGCAGTTCTTC.